This entry lists 10 T cell receptor beta chains sequenced from one sample in a study of control samples from healthy donors and cancer patients. The data were produced by immunoSEQ multiplex PCR, yet TCRdb's version contains in-frame clones alone and is incomplete. The repertoire holds 150,000 to 200,000 clones, roughly 92% seen once, with over 1.3% in the top ten. The sample comprised blood. The receptors were sampled from a woman younger than 30 in good health.

This sequence joins TRBV11-2 and TRBJ2-7; D is possibly TRBD1 (5 bases). This CDR3 has 15 amino acids. Germline assignment: CDR1 SGHAT and CDR2 FQNNGV. Trimming cost V 5 bases and J 4 bases, with 18 bases left between them. CDR3 loop: CASSLQGGEIYEQYF. As DNA, the CDR3 is TGTGCCAGCAGCCTCCAGGGTGGGGAAATTTACGAGCAGTACTTC.

V usage is TRBV5-1 and J usage is TRBJ1-2; 8 nucleotides match TRBD1. CDR1 is SGHRS, CDR2 YFSETQ, per germline. The CDR3 runs to 13 residues. The trim removed 8 bases at V and 6 bases at J, leaving 9 bases unmatched. The CDR3 sequence is CASREPGGDGYTF. The CDR3 nucleotides read TGCGCCAGTAGAGAGCCAGGGGGCGATGGCTACACCTTC. The full variable domain, its missing parts supplied by reference TRBV5-1 and TRBJ1-2, is KAGVTQTPRYLIKTRGQQVTLSCSPISGHRSVSWYQQTPGQGLQFLFEYFSETQRNKGNFPGRFSGRQFSNSRSEMNVSTLELGDSALYLCASREPGGDGYTFGSGTRLTVV.

The chain uses TRBV29-1 and TRBJ2-7; a possible D gene is TRBD1 (6 bases). CDR1 is SQVTM, CDR2 ANQGSEA, per germline. Trimming shortened V by 5 bases and J by 3 bases, and 14 bases separated the two germline ends. The CDR3 length is 13 residues. The CDR3 here is CSVSGKGGYEQYF. The CDR3 DNA reads as TGCAGCGTTAGTGGGAAAGGGGGCTACGAGCAGTACTTC.

This clone has a single count. V and J are TRBV3-1 (or the pseudogene TRBV3-2) and TRBJ2-2; possible D gene TRBD2, 7 bases. The CDR3 totals 13 residues. Germline V gene lookup returns CDR1 LGHDT and CDR2 YNNKEL (reference sequence). The V and J ends lost 8 bases and 4 bases respectively, with 11 bases between them. The CDR3 coding sequence is TGTGCCAGCGGGGGGGCGGGCACCGGGGAGCTGTTTTTT. It yields the protein CASGGAGTGELFF.

V is TRBV4-3 and J is TRBJ1-5, with D uncertain. V lost 1 base and J lost 7, with 8 bases in between. There are 13 residues in the CDR3. From germline, CDR1 is LGHNA and CDR2 YSLEER. The CDR3 DNA follows: TGCGCCAGCAGCCAAGTTTCGGGCCAGCCCCAGCATTTT. This gives the protein CASSQVSGQPQHF.

Only one count was recorded for this clone. The chain recombines TRBV9 with TRBJ2-5; D possibly corresponds to TRBD2 (5 bases). The CDR3 loop spans 13 amino acids. Trimming shortened V by 3 bases and J by 5 bases, and 11 bases separated the two germline ends. Germline V gives CDR1 SGDLS, CDR2 YYNGEE. CDR3 protein: CASSAGSLETQYF. CDR3 DNA: TGTGCCAGCAGCGCTGGGAGTTTGGAGACCCAGTACTTC.

The chain combines TRBV20-1 with TRBJ1-6; tentatively, D is TRBD1 (6 bases). V was pared by 5 bases and J by 15 bases, with 14 bases between. This CDR3 is 11 amino acids long. The germline V gene encodes CDR1 DFQATT and CDR2 SNEGSKA (reference sequence). CDR3 sequence reads: CSAQTGRRLHF. The CDR3 DNA follows: TGCAGTGCTCAAACAGGGAGACGCCTCCACTTT.

This chain links TRBV6-5 with TRBJ1-3; weak D call: TRBD1 (6 bases). The germline CDR1 and CDR2 sequences are MNHEY and SVGAGI. The CDR3 consists of 15 residues. V shed 6 bases and J shed 0 bases, with 12 bases lying between them. The chain's CDR3 is CASSDRFTSGNTIYF. CDR3 nucleotides: TGTGCCAGCAGCGACAGGTTTACCTCTGGAAACACCATATATTTT.

The chain joins TRBV5-1 to TRBJ2-7; TRBD2 is a possible D gene (6 bases). CDR1 is SGHRS and CDR2 is YFSETQ in the germline V gene. The CDR3 has 14 amino acids. The germline V and J ends were trimmed by 0 bases and 3 bases, with 10 bases remaining between them. CDR3 DNA: TGCGCCAGCAGCTTGGGCGGGGACCTCTACGAGCAGTACTTC. Translation: CASSLGGDLYEQYF.

The rearrangement uses TRBV27 and TRBJ1-5; no firm D call. The CDR3 length is 15 residues. Per the germline V gene, CDR1 is MNHEY and CDR2 is SMNVEV (reference sequence). V lost 2 bases and J lost 9, with 17 bases in between. DNA for the CDR3: TGTGCCAGCAGTTTAGTTTTCGGGGAGGCGTGGCCCCAGCATTTT. Translation gives CASSLVFGEAWPQHF.